This TCR beta chain was retrieved from a study of cytomegalovirus exposure and HLA in healthy donors. Points from the study as a whole: Highly shared variants forming one cluster were likely a sequencing artifact. In a later analysis, most CMV-associated TCR beta chains appeared HLA-restricted. Earlier analysis found most TCR beta V segments productive about 87% or about 30% of the time. Exclusion as indistinguishable affected some V segments, including TRBV6-2 and TRBV6-3.

Turning to this clone: Its antigen remains unknown.

PCR employed 60 Vbeta and 13 Jbeta primers. TCRdb's table, derived via immunoSEQ multiplex PCR, lists solely in-frame clones and lacks some. The repertoire consists of 70,000 to 85,000 clones, with around 60% occurring once and the leading ten covering roughly 4.5%. The germline gives CDR1 SGDLS, CDR2 YYNGEE. The CDR3 totals 16 residues. V was shortened by 0 bases and J by 2 bases, with 13 bases between the two germline ends. The receptor's source is a male donor in good health and CMV-seropositive. The chain recombines TRBV9 with TRBJ2-3, with D possibly matching TRBD2 (6 bases). The specimen was PBMCs. The CDR3 loop is CASSVAEGANTDTQYF. For the CDR3, the DNA is TGTGCCAGCAGCGTAGCGGAGGGTGCAAACACAGATACGCAGTATTTT.